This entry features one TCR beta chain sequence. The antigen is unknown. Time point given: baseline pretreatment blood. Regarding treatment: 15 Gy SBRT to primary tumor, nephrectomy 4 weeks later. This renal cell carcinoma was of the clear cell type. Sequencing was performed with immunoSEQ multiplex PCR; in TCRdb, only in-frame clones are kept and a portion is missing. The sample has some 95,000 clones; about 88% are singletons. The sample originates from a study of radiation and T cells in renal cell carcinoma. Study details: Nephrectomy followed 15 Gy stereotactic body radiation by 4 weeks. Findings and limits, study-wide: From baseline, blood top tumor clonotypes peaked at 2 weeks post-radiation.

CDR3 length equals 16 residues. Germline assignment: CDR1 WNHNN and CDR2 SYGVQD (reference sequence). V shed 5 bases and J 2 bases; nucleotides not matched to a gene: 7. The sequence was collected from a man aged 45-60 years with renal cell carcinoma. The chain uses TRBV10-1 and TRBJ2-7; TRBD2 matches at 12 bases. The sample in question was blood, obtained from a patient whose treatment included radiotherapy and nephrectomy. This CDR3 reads CASSPLTSGRPYEQYF. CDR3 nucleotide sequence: TGCGCCAGCAGTCCTCTTACTAGCGGGAGGCCCTACGAGCAGTACTTC.